These T cell receptor beta chains were read from a single sample in a study of OX40 agonist ivuxolimab in advanced cancers. Sequenced by immunoSEQ multiplex PCR; TCRdb stores in-frame clones only, minus some. Here the sample spans 50,000 to 60,000 clones, 70% to 90% being singletons. Sequencing was performed on CD4+ or CD8+ T cells sorted from blood, taken in a trial of the OX40 agonist ivuxolimab. The receptor set was obtained from an adult with an advanced solid tumor such as melanoma, head and neck, liver or kidney cancer. Each CDR3 is given with its conserved first and last residue. The D gene is left open where the match is weak. Rows give clone size only sometimes, using once, few, many, or a class for an expanded clone.

>-|TRBV11-2|-|TRBJ2-2|12
CASSFVTGELFF
TGTGCCAGCAGTTTTGTCACCGGGGAGCTGTTTTTT
>-|TRBV7-8|-|TRBJ1-4|12
CASSLVAEKLFF
TGTGCCAGCAGCTTAGTGGCTGAAAAACTGTTTTTT
>-|TRBV7-7|-|TRBJ2-2|15
CASSQGPRNTGELFF
TGTGCCAGCAGCCAGGGCCCTCGGAACACCGGGGAGCTGTTTTTT
>-|TRBV29-1|-|TRBJ2-5|12
CSVHSPGETQYF
TGCAGCGTCCACTCCCCGGGCGAGACCCAGTACTTC
>-|TRBV19|-|TRBJ2-6|16
CASHRSNRAGANVLTF
TGTGCCAGCCACCGTTCAAACAGGGCAGGGGCCAACGTCCTGACTTTC
>-|TRBV5-1|-|TRBJ1-3|17
CASSQQPGQISGNTIYF
TGCGCCAGCAGCCAACAGCCGGGACAAATTTCTGGAAACACCATATATTTT
>once|TRBV19|-|TRBJ1-5|15
CASSMTPPGNQPQHF
TGTGCCAGTAGTATGACCCCCCCAGGCAATCAGCCCCAGCATTTT
>-|TRBV18|-|TRBJ1-2|14
CASSPGHSNYGYTF
TGTGCCAGCTCGCCGGGACATTCTAACTATGGCTACACCTTC
>-|TRBV19|TRBD1|TRBJ1-5|15
CATHPGQGTVQPQHF
TGTGCCACCCACCCCGGACAGGGGACCGTTCAGCCCCAGCATTTT
>-|TRBV6-1|-|TRBJ2-7|15
CASSDKNGYYYEQYF
TGTGCCAGCAGTGATAAAAACGGCTACTACTACGAGCAGTACTTC
>-|TRBV7-3|TRBD2|TRBJ2-2|16
CASSLTGTSGTGELFF
TGTGCCAGCAGCTTAACAGGGACTAGCGGAACCGGGGAGCTGTTTTTT
>-|TRBV10-2|-|TRBJ1-4|12
CASRDLNEKLFF
TGCGCCAGCAGGGACCTGAATGAAAAACTGTTTTTT
>-|TRBV30|-|TRBJ1-1|14
CAWSRTRVGTEAFF
TGTGCCTGGAGTCGGACCCGGGTGGGCACTGAAGCTTTCTTT
>-|TRBV5-1|-|TRBJ2-5|14
CASSLVSGDETQYF
TGCGCCAGCAGCTTGGTGTCTGGGGACGAGACCCAGTACTTC
>-|TRBV11-3|TRBD1|TRBJ2-1|16
CASSPWGTGGINEQFF
TGTGCCAGCAGCCCATGGGGGACAGGGGGAATTAATGAGCAGTTCTTC
>-|TRBV29-1|-|TRBJ2-7|12
CSVVRVGDEQYF
TGCAGCGTTGTTAGGGTTGGGGACGAGCAGTACTTC
>-|TRBV30|TRBD2|TRBJ2-5|14
CAWSVVSGGETQYF
TGTGCCTGGAGTGTAGTTTCGGGGGGGGAGACCCAGTACTTC
>-|TRBV27|TRBD2|TRBJ2-4|16
CASSPWASGGQNIQYF
TGTGCCAGCAGTCCCTGGGCTAGCGGAGGACAAAACATTCAGTACTTC
>-|TRBV5-8|-|TRBJ2-1|11
CASSYTNEQFF
TGTGCCAGCAGCTACACAAATGAGCAGTTCTTC
>once|TRBV11-2|-|TRBJ1-1|13
CASSLRRNTEAFF
TGTGCCAGCAGCCTCAGACGGAACACTGAAGCTTTCTTT
>-|TRBV2|TRBD1|TRBJ1-2|14
CASSAGTGLYGYTF
TGTGCCAGCAGCGCTGGGACAGGGCTCTATGGCTACACCTTC
>-|TRBV19|TRBD2|TRBJ2-1|13
CASSPGTSDEQFF
TGTGCCAGTAGTCCTGGGACTAGCGATGAGCAGTTCTTC
>-|TRBV18|TRBD2|TRBJ2-7|14
CASSQGTSVNEQYF
TGTGCCAGCTCACAGGGGACTAGTGTGAACGAGCAGTACTTC
>-|TRBV7-8|TRBD1|TRBJ2-3|16
CASSQGTGWLSDTQYF
TGTGCCAGCAGCCAAGGGACAGGGTGGTTGTCAGATACGCAGTATTTT
>-|TRBV29-1|-|TRBJ1-1|11
CSVEKNTEAFF
TGCAGCGTTGAAAAGAACACTGAAGCTTTCTTT
>-|TRBV7-6|-|TRBJ2-2|16
CASSLLMGTNTGELFF
TGTGCCAGCAGCTTATTGATGGGGACGAACACCGGGGAGCTGTTTTTT